This T cell receptor beta chain was documented in a study of radiation and T cells in renal cell carcinoma. The study's findings and limits: Dominant CDR3 motifs occupied more repertoire in irradiated than control tumors. Sampling covered only 0.95 to 1 g of each tumor.

Treatment meaning: 15 Gy SBRT to primary tumor, nephrectomy 4 weeks later. Nephrectomy followed 15 Gy stereotactic body radiation by 4 weeks. The patient's renal cell carcinoma had clear cell pathology. Points on this clone: Its antigen is as yet unknown.

Method: immunoSEQ multiplex PCR; TCRdb's copy keeps in-frame clones and lacks some. The table records approximately 10,000 clones, around 63% of them present only once. V gave up 0 bases and J gave up 8 bases, with 15 bases separating them. The CDR3 is made up of 16 amino acids. CDR1 is SGDLS, CDR2 YYNGEE, per germline. This chain uses TRBV9 with TRBJ1-6, with D hard to call. The clonotype was recovered from a woman in her 50s with renal cell carcinoma. Specimen: tumor tissue, collected from a patient whose treatment included radiotherapy and nephrectomy. CDR3 loop: CASSVDPGRKDSPLHF. The DNA of the CDR3 is TGTGCCAGCAGCGTAGACCCGGGCAGAAAGGATTCACCCCTCCACTTT.